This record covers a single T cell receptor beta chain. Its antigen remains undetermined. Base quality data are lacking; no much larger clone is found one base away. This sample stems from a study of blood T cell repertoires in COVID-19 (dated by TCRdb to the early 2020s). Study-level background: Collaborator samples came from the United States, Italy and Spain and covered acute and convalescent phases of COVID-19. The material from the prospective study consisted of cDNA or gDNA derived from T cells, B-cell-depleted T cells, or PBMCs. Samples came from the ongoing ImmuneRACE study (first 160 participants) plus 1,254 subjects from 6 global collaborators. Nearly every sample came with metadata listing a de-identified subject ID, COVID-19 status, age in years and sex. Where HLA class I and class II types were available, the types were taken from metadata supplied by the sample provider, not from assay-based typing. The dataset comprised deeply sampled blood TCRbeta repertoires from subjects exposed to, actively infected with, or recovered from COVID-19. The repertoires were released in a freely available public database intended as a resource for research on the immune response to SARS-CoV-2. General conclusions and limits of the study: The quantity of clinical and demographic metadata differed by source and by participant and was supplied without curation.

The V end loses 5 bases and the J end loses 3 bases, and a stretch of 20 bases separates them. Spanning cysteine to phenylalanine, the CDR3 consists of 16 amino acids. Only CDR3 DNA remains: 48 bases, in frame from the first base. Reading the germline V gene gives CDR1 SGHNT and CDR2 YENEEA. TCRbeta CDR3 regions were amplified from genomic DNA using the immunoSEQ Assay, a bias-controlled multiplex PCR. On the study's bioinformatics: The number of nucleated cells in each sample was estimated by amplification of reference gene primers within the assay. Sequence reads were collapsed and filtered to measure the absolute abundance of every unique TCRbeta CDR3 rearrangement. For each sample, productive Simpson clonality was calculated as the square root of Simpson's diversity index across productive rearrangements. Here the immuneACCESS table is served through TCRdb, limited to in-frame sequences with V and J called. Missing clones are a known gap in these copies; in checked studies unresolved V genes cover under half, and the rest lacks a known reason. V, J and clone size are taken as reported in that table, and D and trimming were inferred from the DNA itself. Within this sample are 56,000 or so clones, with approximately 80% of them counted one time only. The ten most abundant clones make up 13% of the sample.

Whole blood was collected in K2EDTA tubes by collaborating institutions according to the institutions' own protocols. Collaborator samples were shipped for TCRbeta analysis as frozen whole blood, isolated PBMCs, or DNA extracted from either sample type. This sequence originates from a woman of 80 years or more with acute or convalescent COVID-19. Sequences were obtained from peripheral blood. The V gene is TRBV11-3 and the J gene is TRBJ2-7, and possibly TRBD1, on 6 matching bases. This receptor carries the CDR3 CASSPWTAPENYEQYF. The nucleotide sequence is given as TGTGCCAGCAGCCCATGGACAGCCCCGGAGAACTACGAGCAGTACTTC.